This entry lists 3 T cell receptor beta chains sequenced from one sample in a study of T cells after posttransplantation cyclophosphamide. Treatment was busulfan-fludarabine conditioning, a marrow graft, and cyclophosphamide on days +3 and +4. Some clones are missing from TCRdb's copy, which holds only in-frame ones; the method was immunoSEQ multiplex PCR. This sample has more than 10,000 clones and no singletons, with roughly a quarter in the ten largest. The sequences come from PBMCs, collected after allogeneic stem cell transplant with posttransplant cyclophosphamide. These TCRs come from a female patient in her thirties or forties who received an allogeneic stem cell transplant from an unrelated donor, was CMV-positive, and had acute GVHD only. The T cells may partly be graft donor cells.

The chain uses TRBV19 and TRBJ1-2; D uncertain. Per germline, CDR1 LNHDA and CDR2 SQIVND (reference sequence). The CDR3 is 14 amino acids. V dropped 3 bases and J dropped 3 bases, with 11 bases sitting between them. The CDR3 DNA follows: TGTGCCAGTAGTATCCAAGGAGATTACTATGGCTACACCTTC. Translated, it gives CASSIQGDYYGYTF.

This clone has more than one count but fewer than ten. V is TRBV14 and J is TRBJ2-3; 9 bases map to TRBD1. V lost 5 bases and J lost 7; bases outside the gene matches: 7. Germline V gives CDR1 SGHDN, CDR2 FVKESK. The CDR3 covers 14 residues. For the CDR3, the DNA is TGTGCCAGCAGCTCCGAGACAGGGGGACATACGCAGTATTTT. Protein sequence: CASSSETGGHTQYF.

This clone was picked up many times. This rearrangement joins TRBV7-8 to TRBJ1-1; no reliable D call. This CDR3 region has 15 residues. V dropped 0 bases and J dropped 0 bases, with 8 bases sitting between them. Germline CDR1 and CDR2: SGHVS and FQNEAQ. CDR3 sequence reads: CASSLAAGLNTEAFF. DNA for the CDR3: TGTGCCAGCAGCTTAGCGGCAGGTTTGAACACTGAAGCTTTCTTT.